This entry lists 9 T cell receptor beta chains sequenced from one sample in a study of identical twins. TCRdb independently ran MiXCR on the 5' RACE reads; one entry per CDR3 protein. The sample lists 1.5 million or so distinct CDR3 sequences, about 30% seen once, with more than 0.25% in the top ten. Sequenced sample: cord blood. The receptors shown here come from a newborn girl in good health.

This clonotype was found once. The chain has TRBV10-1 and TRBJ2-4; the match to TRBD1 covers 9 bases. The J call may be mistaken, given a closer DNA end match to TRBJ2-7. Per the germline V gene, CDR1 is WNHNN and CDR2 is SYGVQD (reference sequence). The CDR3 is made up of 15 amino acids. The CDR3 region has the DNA TGCGCCAGCAGCCCCCGGACAGGGGCGTCCTACGAGCAGTACTTC. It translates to CASSPRTGASYEQYF.

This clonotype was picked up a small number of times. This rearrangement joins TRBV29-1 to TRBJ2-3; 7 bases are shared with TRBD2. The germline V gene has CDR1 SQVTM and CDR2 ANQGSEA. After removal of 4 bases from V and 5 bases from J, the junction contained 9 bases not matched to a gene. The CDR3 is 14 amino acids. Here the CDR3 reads CSVGRGSSGDTQYF. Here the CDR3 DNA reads TGCAGCGTTGGACGCGGGAGCTCAGGAGATACGCAGTATTTT.

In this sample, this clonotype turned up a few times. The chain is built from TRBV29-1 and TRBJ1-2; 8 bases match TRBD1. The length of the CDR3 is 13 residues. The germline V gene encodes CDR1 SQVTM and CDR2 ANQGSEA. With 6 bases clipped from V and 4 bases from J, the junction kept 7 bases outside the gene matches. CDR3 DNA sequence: TGCAGCGTGACCCAGGGGGCTTCCTATGGCTACACCTTC. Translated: CSVTQGASYGYTF. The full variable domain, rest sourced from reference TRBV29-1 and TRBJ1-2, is SAVISQKPSRDICQRGTSLTIQCQVDSQVTMMFWYRQQPGQSLTLIATANQGSEATYESGFVIDKFPISRPNLTFSTLTVSNMSPEDSSIYLCSVTQGASYGYTFGSGTRLTVV.

CDR3 residues: CASSYLTSGRSYEQYF. Written as DNA, the CDR3 is TGTGCCAGCAGTTACCTGACTAGCGGGAGAAGCTACGAGCAGTACTTC. J is TRBJ2-5 and V is TRBV6-5; 12 bases map to TRBD2. The J call may not be correct, given that the DNA end is closer to TRBJ2-7. The germline V gene has CDR1 MNHEY and CDR2 SVGAGI. The CDR3 is made up of 16 amino acids.

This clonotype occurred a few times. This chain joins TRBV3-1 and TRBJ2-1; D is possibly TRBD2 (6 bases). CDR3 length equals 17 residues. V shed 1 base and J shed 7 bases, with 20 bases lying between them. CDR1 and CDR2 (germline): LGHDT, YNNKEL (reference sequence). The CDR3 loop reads CASSQVYGASVANEQFF. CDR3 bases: TGTGCCAGCAGCCAAGTATACGGGGCTAGCGTAGCAAATGAGCAGTTCTTC.

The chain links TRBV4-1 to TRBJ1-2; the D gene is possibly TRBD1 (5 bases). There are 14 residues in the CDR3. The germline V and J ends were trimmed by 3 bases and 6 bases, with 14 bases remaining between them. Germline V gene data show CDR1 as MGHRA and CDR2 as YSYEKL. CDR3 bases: TGCGCCAGCAGCCAGCTCCAGGGACCACATGGCTACACCTTC. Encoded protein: CASSQLQGPHGYTF.

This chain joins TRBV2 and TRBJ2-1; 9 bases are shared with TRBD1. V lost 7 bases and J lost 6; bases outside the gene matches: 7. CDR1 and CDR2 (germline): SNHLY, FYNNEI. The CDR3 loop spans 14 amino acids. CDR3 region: CASNRDRAGNEQFF. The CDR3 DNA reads TGTGCCAGCAACCGGGACAGGGCGGGCAATGAGCAGTTCTTC.

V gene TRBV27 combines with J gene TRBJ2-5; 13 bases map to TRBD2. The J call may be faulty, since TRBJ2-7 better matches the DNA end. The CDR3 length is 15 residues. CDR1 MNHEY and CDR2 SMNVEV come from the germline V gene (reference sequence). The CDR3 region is CASSLRLAGGDEQYF. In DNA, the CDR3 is TGTGCCAGCAGTCTACGACTAGCGGGAGGTGACGAGCAGTACTTC.

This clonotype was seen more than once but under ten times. CDR3 sequence: CASSLVGMAKFF. The CDR3, as DNA: TGTGCCAGCAGTTTAGTCGGGATGGCTAAGTTCTTC. V gene TRBV27 combines with J gene TRBJ2-1; tentatively, D is TRBD2 (5 bases). This CDR3 region has 12 residues. Trimming took off 2 bases at V and 14 bases at J, with 13 bases between the two ends. Germline V gives CDR1 MNHEY, CDR2 SMNVEV (reference sequence).